This entry is about one TCR beta chain. The antigen remains unidentified. The entry originates in a study of cytomegalovirus exposure and HLA in healthy donors. Study-level points and caveats: A previous analysis found most TCR beta V segments productive roughly 90% or roughly 30% of the time. In a later analysis, DRB1 alleles had the most associated TCRs; HLA-C alleles the fewest. Later analysis associated a missense DCLRE1C variant with TCR beta V- and J-gene trimming.

A multiplex PCR was run with 60 Vbeta primers and 13 Jbeta primers. Clones were sequenced by immunoSEQ multiplex PCR, and TCRdb holds only the in-frame ones, with some missing. The profile shows some 110,000 clones, about 81% of them singletons. The CDR3 sequence is 11 residues long. Per the germline V gene, CDR1 is LGHNA and CDR2 is YNFKEQ. The germline V and J ends were trimmed by 0 bases and 11 bases, with 7 bases remaining between them. V gene TRBV4-2 combines with J gene TRBJ2-5; maybe TRBD2 (5 bases). The source material was PBMCs. This sequence originates from a woman aged 25 to 39 in good health and CMV-seronegative. CDR3 sequence: CASSQDGEQYF. CDR3 nucleotide sequence: TGTGCCAGCAGCCAAGACGGGGAGCAGTACTTC.